The clone carrying this T cell receptor beta chain was seen only a few times. This CDR3 spans 13 amino acids. Germline CDR1 SGHVS, CDR2 FQNEAQ. The V gene lost 2 bases and the J gene lost 4 bases, with 8 bases spanning the gap. The data derive from a study of blood T cell repertoires in COVID-19. Overall study context: T cells, B-cell-depleted T cells, or PBMCs supplied cDNA or gDNA.

The assay was immunoSEQ multiplex PCR, and TCRdb's table has in-frame clones only and misses some. Of over 70,000 clones listed, 80% are singletons. V and J are TRBV7-8 and TRBJ1-2; D possibly corresponds to TRBD1 (6 bases). Material: peripheral blood. The source is a woman in her 70s with acute or convalescent COVID-19. This CDR3 is CASSLLGGYGYTF. The DNA of the CDR3 is TGTGCCAGCAGCTTATTAGGGGGCTATGGCTACACCTTC. Drawing the rest from reference TRBV7-8 and TRBJ1-2, the complete variable domain is GAGVSQSPRYKVAKRGQDVALRCDPISGHVSLFWYQQALGQGPEFLTYFQNEAQLDKSGLPSDRFFAERPEGSVSTLKIQRTQQEDSAVYLCASSLLGGYGYTFGSGTRLTVV.